The 3 T cell receptor beta chains reported below all come from one sample, sequenced in a study of T cell changes during pregnancy in multiple sclerosis. Assay used: immunoSEQ multiplex PCR; TCRdb lists only in-frame clones, some missing. The sample yields more than 65,000 clones, less than 90% seen once. The specimen was peripheral blood, collected before pregnancy. These receptor sequences come from a female donor with multiple sclerosis, enrolled in a pregnancy study.

This chain connects TRBV2 to TRBJ2-1, with D perhaps matching TRBD2 (6 bases). The CDR3 runs 15 residues. With 8 bases removed from V and 4 bases from J, the gap between germline ends came to 18 bases. From germline, CDR1 is SNHLY and CDR2 FYNNEI. DNA of the CDR3: TGTGCCAGCGGGGGAACTAGCCAGGGATACAATGAGCAGTTCTTC. Its protein is CASGGTSQGYNEQFF.

This chain connects TRBV14 to TRBJ1-6, with D perhaps matching TRBD1 (6 bases). Trimming stripped 1 base from V and 9 bases from J, with 10 bases between. The CDR3 runs 14 residues. Per the germline V gene, CDR1 is SGHDN and CDR2 is FVKESK. The CDR3 spells CASSQARGGSPLHF. The CDR3 DNA is TGTGCCAGCAGCCAAGCCAGGGGCGGTTCACCCCTCCACTTT.

This chain uses TRBV6-1 with TRBJ2-1, with 7 bases that match TRBD1. Looked up from germline, CDR1 is MNHNS and CDR2 is SASEGT. After removal of 3 bases from V and 9 bases from J, the junction contained 8 bases not matched to a gene. The CDR3 covers 14 residues. CDR3 DNA sequence: TGTGCCAGCAGTGAGGGGACAGAAATTAGTGAGCAGTTCTTC. Protein sequence: CASSEGTEISEQFF.